These 19 T cell receptor beta chains originate from one sample sequenced in a study of cytomegalovirus exposure and HLA in healthy donors. The protocol was immunoSEQ multiplex PCR, while the TCRdb copy is restricted to in-frame clones and leaves out a portion. The sample lists around 170,000 clones; more than 70% were seen once. Material: PBMCs. The receptors here all came from a man younger than 35 in good health and CMV-seronegative.

The chain has TRBV7-9 and TRBJ1-5; TRBD1 aligns across 8 bases. V lost 6 bases and J lost 3; bases outside the gene matches: 10. Germline V gene sequence: CDR1 SEHNR, CDR2 FQNEAQ (reference sequence). This CDR3 is 16 amino acids long. CDR3 sequence reads: CASSAQGAGNNQPQHF. CDR3 nucleotide sequence: TGTGCCAGCAGTGCTCAGGGGGCTGGGAACAATCAGCCCCAGCATTTT.

This chain uses TRBV28 with TRBJ1-5, with 10 bases aligning to TRBD1. Trimming removed 5 bases from V and 4 bases from J; junction bases left unmatched: 8. There are 16 residues in the CDR3. Germline CDR1 MDHEN, CDR2 SYDVKM. The CDR3 loop reads CASSHSTGGENQPQHF. The DNA for the CDR3 is TGTGCCAGCAGTCACTCGACAGGGGGCGAGAATCAGCCCCAGCATTTT. The full variable domain, its missing parts supplied by reference TRBV28 and TRBJ1-5, is DVKVTQSSRYLVKRTGEKVFLECVQDMDHENMFWYRQDPGLGLRLIYFSYDVKMKEKGDIPEGYSVSREKKERFSLILESASTNQTSMYLCASSHSTGGENQPQHFGDGTRLSIL.

The CDR3 DNA is TGTGCCAGCAGTGAAGGGACAGGGGAAATGAACACTGAAGCTTTCTTT. This codes for CASSEGTGEMNTEAFF. This chain joins TRBV6-1 and TRBJ1-1; 9 nucleotides align to TRBD1. Germline CDR1 reads MNHNS; CDR2 reads SASEGT. This CDR3 comprises 16 residues. The V gene end was trimmed by 1 base and the J gene end by 0 bases; junction bases not matched to a gene: 3.

As to this clone: Germline is not matched at one junction end, which may reflect a read error. The rearrangement joins TRBV13 to TRBJ2-3, with TRBD2 matching over 15 bases. The CDR3 runs to 19 residues. Germline lookup yields CDR1 PRHDT and CDR2 FYEKMQ (reference sequence). The CDR3 protein is CASSLGLAGGYSITDTQYF. CDR3 DNA: TGTGCCAGCAGCCTAGGACTAGCGGGAGGGTACTCTATCACAGATACGCAGTATTTT.

The genes are TRBV29-1 and TRBJ1-2; TRBD1 matches at 10 bases. The CDR3 is 16 amino acids. Germline V gene lookup returns CDR1 SQVTM and CDR2 ANQGSEA. V dropped 2 bases and J dropped 8; count of bases not matched to a gene: 14. The chain's CDR3 is CSVENFRDRGVKGYTF. CDR3 coding DNA: TGCAGCGTTGAAAATTTCCGGGACAGGGGAGTCAAAGGCTACACCTTC.

This sequence joins TRBV10-2 and TRBJ1-2; D not resolved. CDR3 length: 13 amino acids. With 3 bases removed from V and 4 bases from J, the gap between germline ends came to 9 bases. CDR1 WSHSY and CDR2 SAAADI come from the germline V gene. The CDR3 DNA follows: TGCGCCAGCAGTGAATTAACAGCCTATGGCTACACCTTC. It codes for CASSELTAYGYTF.

This chain uses TRBV5-1 with TRBJ2-5; no clear D. Germline CDR1 is SGHRS and CDR2 is YFSETQ. The length of the CDR3 is 13 residues. Trimming took 1 base from V and 0 from J, leaving 4 bases between them. The CDR3 reads CASSLSYQETQYF. In DNA, the CDR3 is TGCGCCAGCAGCTTGTCCTACCAAGAGACCCAGTACTTC.

The chain carries TRBV7-9 and TRBJ2-5; 9 nucleotides agree with TRBD2. V lost 7 bases and J lost 5; bases outside the gene matches: 14. The germline gives CDR1 SEHNR, CDR2 FQNEAQ (reference sequence). This CDR3 is built from 16 residues. This CDR3 is CASTPAAGGPEETQYF. For the CDR3, the DNA is TGTGCCAGCACCCCGGCGGCGGGAGGGCCCGAGGAGACCCAGTACTTC.

The CDR3 region has the DNA TGTGCCAGCAGAGACCCAGGGTTCGACCGTATTGATCAGCCCCAGCATTTT. Its protein product is CASRDPGFDRIDQPQHF. The chain joins TRBV2 to TRBJ1-5; D might be TRBD1 (5 bases). CDR3 size: 17 residues. Germline V gene lookup returns CDR1 SNHLY and CDR2 FYNNEI. V lost 6 bases and J lost 5, with 23 bases in between.

J is TRBJ2-7 and V is TRBV5-1; 9 nucleotides match TRBD1. The CDR3 length is 17 residues. V lost 0 bases to trimming and J lost 2 bases; unmatched junction nucleotides: 9. The V gene's germline CDR1 is SGHRS and CDR2 YFSETQ. The CDR3 loop is CASSLDCFRDRAYEQYV. CDR3 nucleotides: TGCGCCAGCAGCTTGGATTGCTTCCGGGACAGGGCCTACGAGCAGTACGTC.

The rearrangement links TRBV28 to TRBJ1-1; 7 bases map to TRBD1. V gave up 5 bases and J gave up 5 bases; unmatched junction bases: 8. The CDR3 is 14 amino acids. Germline V CDR1 and CDR2: MDHEN, SYDVKM. CDR3 in amino acids: CASSPPDRATEAFF. The CDR3 region has the DNA TGTGCCAGCAGTCCACCAGACAGGGCGACTGAAGCTTTCTTT.

The chain links TRBV10-3 to TRBJ2-7; maybe TRBD2 (5 bases). Germline V lookup: CDR1 ENHRY, CDR2 SYGVKD. V lost 2 bases, J lost 7 bases, and 12 bases lay in between. CDR3 size: 13 residues. The CDR3 region is CAISERTVPEQYF. CDR3 coding DNA: TGTGCCATCAGTGAGAGGACTGTACCTGAGCAGTACTTC.

The genes are TRBV7-2 and TRBJ2-1; 12 bases are a match to TRBD2. Losses at the gene ends were 0 bases for V and 6 bases for J; bases not matched to a gene: 6. CDR3 length: 17 amino acids. Germline V gene data show CDR1 as SGHTA and CDR2 as FQGNSA. The CDR3 is CASSLALATSGSNEQFF. DNA for the CDR3: TGTGCCAGCAGCTTAGCTCTAGCGACTAGCGGGAGCAATGAGCAGTTCTTC. Complete variable domain (other parts from reference TRBV7-2 and TRBJ2-1): GAGVSQSPSNKVTEKGKDVELRCDPISGHTALYWYRQSLGQGLEFLIYFQGNSAPDKSGLPSDRFSAERTGGSVSTLTIQRTQQEDSAVYLCASSLALATSGSNEQFFGPGTRLTVL.

The chain recombines TRBV9 with TRBJ2-7, with TRBD2 matching 9 bases. The CDR3 is 15 amino acids. Germline CDR1 SGDLS, CDR2 YYNGEE. V trimming: 4 bases; J trimming: 5 bases; junction bases outside the gene matches: 10. The CDR3 DNA follows: TGTGCCAGCAGCCCTAGCGGGATGAAGGCCAACGAGCAGTACTTC. It encodes CASSPSGMKANEQYF.

The CDR3 region has the DNA TGTGCCAGCAGCGTAGACCCCAGGGCCTACGAGCAGTACTTC. Translation: CASSVDPRAYEQYF. The gene calls are TRBV9 and TRBJ2-7; tentatively, D is TRBD1 (5 bases). Trimming left V 0 bases short and J 2 bases short, with 9 bases between. CDR1 is SGDLS and CDR2 is YYNGEE in the germline V gene. This CDR3 comprises 14 residues.

This clone was picked up one time. This chain links TRBV28 with TRBJ2-7, with TRBD1 matching over 8 bases. The ends lost 7 bases at V and 2 bases at J; junction bases unmatched: 7. Germline CDR1 and CDR2: MDHEN and SYDVKM. This CDR3 is 14 amino acids long. The CDR3 DNA is TGTGCCAGCAACCAATGGACAGGGACCTACGAGCAGTACTTC. Translating gives CASNQWTGTYEQYF.

The chain joins TRBV19 to TRBJ2-1; possibly TRBD1 for D (6 bases). The length of the CDR3 is 13 residues. CDR1 is LNHDA and CDR2 is SQIVND in the germline V gene (reference sequence). Deletions cut 5 bases from V and 10 bases from J, with 15 bases between. The CDR3 coding sequence is TGTGCCAGTAGTGTGAGATCAGGGGTCGAGCAGTTCTTC. As protein: CASSVRSGVEQFF.

CDR3 DNA: TGTGCCAGCAGCTTTAAGGGGTCCTACGAGCAGTACGTC. Amino acid sequence: CASSFKGSYEQYV. The rearrangement uses TRBV5-4 and TRBJ2-7, with TRBD1 as a possible D gene (5 bases). In germline, CDR1 is SGHNT, CDR2 YYREEE (reference sequence). Trimming shortened V by 2 bases and J by 1 base, and 7 bases separated the two germline ends. The CDR3 has 13 residues.

In DNA form, the CDR3 reads TGTGCCAGCAGCCAAATTTTAACAGGGGAATCCTACGAGCAGTACGTC. Protein product: CASSQILTGESYEQYV. J is TRBJ2-7 and V is TRBV14; 7 nucleotides line up with TRBD1. The germline V gene encodes CDR1 SGHDN and CDR2 FVKESK. The CDR3 loop spans 16 amino acids. V shed 2 bases and J 1 base; nucleotides not matched to a gene: 8.